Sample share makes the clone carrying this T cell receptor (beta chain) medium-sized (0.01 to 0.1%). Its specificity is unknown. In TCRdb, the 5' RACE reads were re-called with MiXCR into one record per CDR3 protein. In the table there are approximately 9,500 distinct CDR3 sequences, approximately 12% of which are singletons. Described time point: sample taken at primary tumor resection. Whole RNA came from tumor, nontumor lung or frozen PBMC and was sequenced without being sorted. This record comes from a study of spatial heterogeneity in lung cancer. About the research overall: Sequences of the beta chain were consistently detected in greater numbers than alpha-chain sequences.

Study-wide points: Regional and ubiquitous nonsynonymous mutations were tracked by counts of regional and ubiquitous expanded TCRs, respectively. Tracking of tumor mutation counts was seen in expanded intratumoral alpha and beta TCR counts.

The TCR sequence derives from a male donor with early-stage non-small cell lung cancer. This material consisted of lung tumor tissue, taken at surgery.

The CDR3 nucleotides read TGTGCCAGCAGTTTGCAGGGCGGCTATAGCTATGGCTACACCTTC. This codes for CASSLQGGYSYGYTF. J is TRBJ1-2 and V is TRBV28; TRBD1 is a possible D gene (5 bases). CDR1 and CDR2 (germline): MDHEN, SYDVKM. V lost 3 bases to trimming and J lost 4 bases, with 15 bases between them. There are 15 residues in the CDR3.